The 22 T cell receptor beta chains reported below all come from one sample, sequenced in a study of cytomegalovirus exposure and HLA in healthy donors. This PCR relied on a set of 60 Vbeta primers and 13 Jbeta primers. Sequenced by immunoSEQ multiplex PCR; TCRdb stores in-frame clones only, minus some. The sample includes about 87,000 clones, over 65% of them seen just once. Sequenced input: PBMCs. These receptors were collected from a man aged 25 to 40 in good health and CMV-seropositive.

The rearrangement uses TRBV6-6 and TRBJ1-4; tentative D call: TRBD1 (5 bases). The V gene's germline CDR1 is MNHNY and CDR2 SVGAGI (reference sequence). Trimming shortened V by 2 bases and J by 8 bases, and 15 bases separated the two germline ends. The CDR3 length is 15 residues. DNA for the CDR3: TGTGCCAGCAGTTACGGCGGGGCATTGAGGGAAAAACTGTTTTTT. It encodes CASSYGGALREKLFF.

Only a few counts were recorded for this clone. This sequence joins TRBV2 and TRBJ2-3; 7 nucleotides agree with TRBD2. After removal of 3 bases from V and 5 bases from J, the junction contained 2 bases not matched to a gene. Germline CDR1 SNHLY, CDR2 FYNNEI. The length of the CDR3 is 13 residues. For the CDR3, the DNA is TGTGCCAGCAGTGATTCGGGGGGAGATACGCAGTATTTT. As protein: CASSDSGGDTQYF.

The gene calls are TRBV7-2 and TRBJ2-7, with 12 bases that match TRBD2. CDR1 is SGHTA and CDR2 is FQGNSA in the germline V gene. After removal of 5 bases from V and 0 bases from J, the junction contained 2 bases not matched to a gene. The CDR3 is 15 residues long. The CDR3 loop is CASSQTSGGSYEQYF. DNA of the CDR3: TGTGCCAGCAGCCAGACTAGCGGGGGCTCCTACGAGCAGTACTTC.

In regard to this clone: A junction boundary mismatches the germline segment, possibly from a read error. The chain combines TRBV10-1 with TRBJ2-7; 7 positions match TRBD1. Germline-derived CDR1 and CDR2 are WNHNN and SYGVQD (reference sequence). The CDR3 covers 13 residues. This CDR3 is CASSRRQGDDQYF. CDR3 sequence (DNA): TGCGCCAGCAGTCGGAGACAGGGTGACGATCAGTACTTC.

This rearrangement joins TRBV7-9 to TRBJ1-2; 8 nucleotides agree with TRBD1. V trimming: 4 bases; J trimming: 5 bases; junction bases outside the gene matches: 6. Germline lookup yields CDR1 SEHNR and CDR2 FQNEAQ (reference sequence). The CDR3 covers 14 residues. The CDR3 DNA is TGTGCCAGCAGCTACGCCGGACAGGGATATGGCTACACCTTC. Residues: CASSYAGQGYGYTF.

The chain combines TRBV7-9 with TRBJ1-1, with a weak D call TRBD1 (6 bases). V was clipped by 7 bases and J by 4 bases, with 16 bases between them. The germline gives CDR1 SEHNR, CDR2 FQNEAQ (reference sequence). The length of the CDR3 is 14 residues. In nucleotides, the CDR3 is TGTGCCAGCATCCTTGAGGGGGAGAGCACTGAAGCTTTCTTT. Protein sequence: CASILEGESTEAFF.

This chain joins TRBV2 and TRBJ1-2; the D gene is possibly TRBD1 (5 bases). CDR3 length: 14 amino acids. CDR1 and CDR2 (germline): SNHLY, FYNNEI. V lost 2 bases and J lost 5, with 12 bases in between. The DNA for the CDR3 is TGTGCCAGCAGTGAAATCGGCAGGGTGTATGGCTACACCTTC. Its protein product is CASSEIGRVYGYTF.

The chain uses TRBV27 and TRBJ2-1, with 9 bases matching TRBD1. Germline V gene sequence: CDR1 MNHEY, CDR2 SMNVEV (reference sequence). The CDR3 spans 16 residues. V lost 6 bases, J lost 5 bases, and 11 bases stayed unmatched. CDR3: CASRATRDRVDNEQFF. CDR3 coding DNA: TGTGCCAGCAGGGCAACCCGGGACAGGGTTGACAATGAGCAGTTCTTC.

This sequence joins TRBV28 and TRBJ1-4, with no clear D. Germline CDR1 is MDHEN and CDR2 is SYDVKM. Deletions cut 4 bases from V and 8 bases from J, with 8 bases between. The CDR3 loop spans 12 amino acids. DNA of the CDR3: TGTGCCAGCAGTTCCCGGAGGGAAAAACTGTTTTTT. Its translation: CASSSRREKLFF. The variable domain in full, completed from reference TRBV28 and TRBJ1-4, reads DVKVTQSSRYLVKRTGEKVFLECVQDMDHENMFWYRQDPGLGLRLIYFSYDVKMKEKGDIPEGYSVSREKKERFSLILESASTNQTSMYLCASSSRREKLFFGSGTQLSVL.

This chain uses TRBV9 with TRBJ2-4, with TRBD2 as a possible D gene (6 bases). Germline V lookup: CDR1 SGDLS, CDR2 YYNGEE. Trimming stripped 1 base from V and 8 bases from J, with 19 bases between. The CDR3 is 16 residues long. The CDR3 protein is CASSVSGGEQRDIQYF. CDR3 nucleotide sequence: TGTGCCAGCAGCGTATCTGGAGGGGAACAAAGGGACATTCAGTACTTC.

This clone appeared a few times. The rearrangement joins TRBV7-6 to TRBJ1-4, with D tentatively TRBD1 (6 bases). Germline CDR1 reads SGHVS; CDR2 reads FNYEAQ. This CDR3 contains 14 residues. V was pared by 5 bases and J by 8 bases, with 15 bases between. For the CDR3, the DNA is TGTGCCAGCAGCCGGGGGGCAGGGGACGAAAAACTGTTTTTT. This gives the protein CASSRGAGDEKLFF.

The chain joins TRBV27 to TRBJ2-1; 9 bases are shared with TRBD2. The CDR3 length is 18 residues. Looked up from germline, CDR1 is MNHEY and CDR2 is SMNVEV (reference sequence). J gave up 9 bases and V 5 bases, and 20 bases lay outside the gene matches. DNA of the CDR3: TGTGCCAGCAGTCAGAGGATCAGCGGGGGGCCTTGGCTGTTTGAGCAGTTCTTC. Protein sequence: CASSQRISGGPWLFEQFF.

The chain joins TRBV4-1 to TRBJ2-7; a weak D match, TRBD2 (6 bases). Trimming left V 0 bases short and J 3 bases short, with 15 bases between. The CDR3 covers 16 residues. From germline, CDR1 is MGHRA and CDR2 YSYEKL. The CDR3 loop is CASSQDPRGNYYEQYF. The CDR3 nucleotides are TGCGCCAGCAGCCAAGATCCGCGGGGAAACTACTACGAGCAGTACTTC.

This clone appeared once. This rearrangement joins TRBV27 to TRBJ2-1; TRBD2 is a possible D gene (7 bases). The CDR3 has 15 amino acids. Trimming pared 8 bases from V and 6 bases from J, leaving 20 bases between. Germline V gene data show CDR1 as MNHEY and CDR2 as SMNVEV (reference sequence). In DNA, the CDR3 is TGTGCCAGCCTCCCCCTAGGGGGGGCCTCCAATGAGCAGTTCTTC. This gives the protein CASLPLGGASNEQFF.

This clone was seen more than once but under ten times. This chain connects TRBV19 to TRBJ1-1, with D perhaps matching TRBD1 (5 bases). Germline V CDR1 and CDR2: LNHDA, SQIVND (reference sequence). V lost 5 bases and J 7 bases, leaving 14 bases between the germline ends. The CDR3 totals 13 residues. CDR3 protein: CASSYSRQSEAFF. CDR3 DNA: TGTGCCAGTAGTTATTCCCGACAGAGTGAAGCTTTCTTT.

The V and J genes are TRBV5-4 and TRBJ1-4, with D perhaps matching TRBD1 (6 bases). Trimming removed 4 bases at V and 0 bases at J, with 13 bases between. The CDR3 extends over 16 amino acids. CDR1 SGHNT and CDR2 YYREEE come from the germline V gene (reference sequence). The CDR3 spells CASSPGHSATNEKLFF. The DNA for the CDR3 is TGTGCCAGCAGCCCGGGACACTCTGCAACTAATGAAAAACTGTTTTTT.

The chain is built from TRBV13 and TRBJ1-3, with D unclear. CDR1 and CDR2 (germline): PRHDT, FYEKMQ (reference sequence). This CDR3 has 14 amino acids. V was cut by 5 bases and J by 11 bases, with 19 bases left in between. The CDR3 here is CASSPAPPTSAIYF. The CDR3 DNA reads as TGTGCCAGCAGCCCCGCACCCCCTACGTCCGCCATATATTTT.

The V gene is TRBV7-2, the J gene TRBJ2-1; possible D gene TRBD1, 5 bases. The CDR3 spans 12 residues. V lost 2 bases and J lost 7, with 6 bases in between. CDR1 and CDR2 (germline): SGHTA, FQGNSA. This chain's CDR3 is CASSLRGNEQFF. CDR3 nucleotides: TGTGCCAGCAGCTTAAGGGGAAATGAGCAGTTCTTC.

This clone was counted a few times. The V and J genes are TRBV10-3 and TRBJ2-7; 7 bases line up with TRBD2. CDR3 length equals 14 residues. CDR1 and CDR2 (germline): ENHRY, SYGVKD. V was clipped by 2 bases and J by 3 bases; unmatched bases: 4. The CDR3 here is CAISEGLGNYEQYF. The CDR3 DNA sequence: TGTGCCATCAGTGAGGGACTAGGGAACTACGAGCAGTACTTC.

The chain carries TRBV6-1 and TRBJ1-4; D may be TRBD1 (5 bases). The CDR3 totals 14 residues. From germline, CDR1 is MNHNS and CDR2 SASEGT. The V end lost 2 bases, the J end lost 8 bases, and 12 bases lay between the germline ends. CDR3 loop: CASSERGVSEKLFF. CDR3 nucleotides: TGTGCCAGCAGTGAAAGGGGTGTAAGCGAAAAACTGTTTTTT.

Remarks on this clone: Germline is not matched at one junction end, which may reflect a read error. This chain links TRBV13 with TRBJ2-2, with a possible D match to TRBD2 (6 bases). Per germline, CDR1 PRHDT and CDR2 FYEKMQ (reference sequence). This CDR3 has 13 residues. The CDR3 region is CASSVGREGELFF. CDR3 nucleotide sequence: TGTGCCAGCAGCGTAGGCCGGGAGGGGGAGCTGTTTTTT.

The chain joins TRBV5-6 to TRBJ2-5; 11 bases agree with TRBD2. The length of the CDR3 is 15 residues. Unmatched junction bases numbered 4, after V lost 5 bases and J lost 1 base. Germline V gene sequence: CDR1 SGHDT, CDR2 YYEEEE. The CDR3 bases are TGTGCCAGCAGGGAGGGACTAGCGGTCCAAGAGACCCAGTACTTC. It encodes CASREGLAVQETQYF. The full variable domain, its missing parts supplied by reference TRBV5-6 and TRBJ2-5, is DAGVTQSPTHLIKTRGQQVTLRCSPKSGHDTVSWYQQALGQGPQFIFQYYEEEERQRGNFPDRFSGHQFPNYSSELNVNALLLGDSALYLCASREGLAVQETQYFGPGTRLLVL.